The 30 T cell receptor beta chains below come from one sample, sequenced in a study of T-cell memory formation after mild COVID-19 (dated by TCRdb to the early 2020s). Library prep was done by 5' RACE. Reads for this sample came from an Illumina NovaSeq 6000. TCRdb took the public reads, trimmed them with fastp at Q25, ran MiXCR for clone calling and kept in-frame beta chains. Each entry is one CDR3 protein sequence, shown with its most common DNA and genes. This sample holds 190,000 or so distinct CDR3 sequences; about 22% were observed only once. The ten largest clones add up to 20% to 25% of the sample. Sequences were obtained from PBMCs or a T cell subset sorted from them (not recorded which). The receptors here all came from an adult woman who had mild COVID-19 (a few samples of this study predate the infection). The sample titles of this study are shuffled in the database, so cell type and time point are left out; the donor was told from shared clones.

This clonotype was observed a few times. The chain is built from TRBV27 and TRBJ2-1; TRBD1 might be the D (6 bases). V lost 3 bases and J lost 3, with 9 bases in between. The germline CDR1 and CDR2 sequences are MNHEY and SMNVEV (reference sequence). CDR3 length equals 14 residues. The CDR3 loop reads CASSFQQGYNEQFF. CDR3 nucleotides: TGTGCCAGCAGTTTTCAACAGGGCTACAATGAGCAGTTCTTC.

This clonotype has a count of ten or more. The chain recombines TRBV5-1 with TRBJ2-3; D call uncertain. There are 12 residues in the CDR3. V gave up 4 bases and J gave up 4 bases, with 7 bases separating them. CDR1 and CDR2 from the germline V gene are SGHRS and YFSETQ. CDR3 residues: CASSPGSDTQYF. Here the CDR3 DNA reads TGCGCCAGCAGCCCCGGCTCAGATACGCAGTATTTT.

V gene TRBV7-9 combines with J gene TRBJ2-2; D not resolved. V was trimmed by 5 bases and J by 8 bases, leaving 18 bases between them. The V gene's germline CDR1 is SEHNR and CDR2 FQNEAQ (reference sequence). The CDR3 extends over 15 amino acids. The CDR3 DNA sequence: TGTGCCAGCAGCCAAGCCCAACTCAAAAAAGGGGAGCTGTTTTTT. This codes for CASSQAQLKKGELFF.

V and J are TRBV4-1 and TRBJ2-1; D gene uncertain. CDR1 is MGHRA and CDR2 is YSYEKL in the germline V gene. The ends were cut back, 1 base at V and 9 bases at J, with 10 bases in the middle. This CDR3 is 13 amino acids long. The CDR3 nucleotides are TGCGCCAGCAGCCAAGTCTCGGCACCTGAGCAGTTCTTC. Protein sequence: CASSQVSAPEQFF.

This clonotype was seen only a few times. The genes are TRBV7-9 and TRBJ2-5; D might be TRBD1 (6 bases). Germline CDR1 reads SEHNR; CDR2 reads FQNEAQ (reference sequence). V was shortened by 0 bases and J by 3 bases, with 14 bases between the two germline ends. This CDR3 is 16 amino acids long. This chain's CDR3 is CASSLAPAGVEETQYF. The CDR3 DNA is TGTGCCAGCAGCTTAGCTCCGGCAGGGGTTGAAGAGACCCAGTACTTC.

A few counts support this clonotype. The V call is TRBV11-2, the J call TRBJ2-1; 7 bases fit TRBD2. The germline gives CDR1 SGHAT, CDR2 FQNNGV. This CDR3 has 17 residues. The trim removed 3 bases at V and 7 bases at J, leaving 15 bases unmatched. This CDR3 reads CASSFDVGGGPFNEQFF. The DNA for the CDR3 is TGTGCCAGCAGCTTTGACGTGGGCGGGGGACCCTTTAATGAGCAGTTCTTC.

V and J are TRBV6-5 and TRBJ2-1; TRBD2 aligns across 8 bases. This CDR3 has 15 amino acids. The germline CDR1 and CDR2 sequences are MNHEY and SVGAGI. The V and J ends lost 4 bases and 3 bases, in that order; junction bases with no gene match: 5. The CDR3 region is CASSSAGVSYNEQFF. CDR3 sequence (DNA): TGTGCCAGCAGTTCAGCGGGAGTTAGCTACAATGAGCAGTTCTTC.

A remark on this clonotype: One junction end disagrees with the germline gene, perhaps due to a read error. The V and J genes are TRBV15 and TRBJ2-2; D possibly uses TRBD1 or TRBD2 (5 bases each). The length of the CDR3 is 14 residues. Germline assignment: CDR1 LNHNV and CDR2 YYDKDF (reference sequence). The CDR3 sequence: CATHGTANAGELFF. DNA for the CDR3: TGTGCCACCCACGGGACGGCGAACGCCGGGGAGCTGTTTTTT.

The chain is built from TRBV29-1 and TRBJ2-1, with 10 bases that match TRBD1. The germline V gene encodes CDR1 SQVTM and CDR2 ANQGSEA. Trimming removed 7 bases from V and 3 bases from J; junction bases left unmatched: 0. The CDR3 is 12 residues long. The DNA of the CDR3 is TGCAGCGGGGACAGGGGCTACAATGAGCAGTTCTTC. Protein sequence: CSGDRGYNEQFF.

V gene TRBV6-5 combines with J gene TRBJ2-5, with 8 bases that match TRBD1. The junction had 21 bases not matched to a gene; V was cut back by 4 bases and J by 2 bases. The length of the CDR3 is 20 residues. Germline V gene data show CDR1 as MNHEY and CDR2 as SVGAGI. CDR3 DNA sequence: TGTGCCAGCAGTTCCCACCCTTGGGTGCAGGACAGGGCTACGCAAGAGACCCAGTACTTC. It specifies CASSSHPWVQDRATQETQYF.

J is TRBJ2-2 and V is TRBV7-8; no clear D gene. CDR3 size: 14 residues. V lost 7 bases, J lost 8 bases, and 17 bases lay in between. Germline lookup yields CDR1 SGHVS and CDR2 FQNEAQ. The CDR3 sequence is CASTPYGDKGELFF. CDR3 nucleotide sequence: TGTGCCAGCACCCCCTACGGAGACAAAGGGGAGCTGTTTTTT.

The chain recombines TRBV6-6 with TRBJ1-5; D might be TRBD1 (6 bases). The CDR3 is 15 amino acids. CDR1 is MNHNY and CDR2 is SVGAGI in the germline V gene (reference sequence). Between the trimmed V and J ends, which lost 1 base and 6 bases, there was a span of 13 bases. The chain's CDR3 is CASSYWWGGGQPQHF. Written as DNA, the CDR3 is TGTGCCAGCAGTTACTGGTGGGGGGGCGGTCAGCCCCAGCATTTT.

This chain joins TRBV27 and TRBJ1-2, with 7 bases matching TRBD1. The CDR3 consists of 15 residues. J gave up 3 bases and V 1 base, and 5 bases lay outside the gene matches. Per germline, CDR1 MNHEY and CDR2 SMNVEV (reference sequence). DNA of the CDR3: TGTGCCAGCAGTTTATTCACAGGGGACTACTATGGCTACACCTTC. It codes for CASSLFTGDYYGYTF.

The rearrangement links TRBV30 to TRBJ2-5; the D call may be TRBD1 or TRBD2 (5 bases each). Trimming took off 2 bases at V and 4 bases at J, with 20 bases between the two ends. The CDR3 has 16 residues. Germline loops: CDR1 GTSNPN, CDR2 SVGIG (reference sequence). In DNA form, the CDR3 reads TGTGCCTGGAGTACACTAGACAGTTTGTGGGGAGAGACCCAGTACTTC. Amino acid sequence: CAWSTLDSLWGETQYF.

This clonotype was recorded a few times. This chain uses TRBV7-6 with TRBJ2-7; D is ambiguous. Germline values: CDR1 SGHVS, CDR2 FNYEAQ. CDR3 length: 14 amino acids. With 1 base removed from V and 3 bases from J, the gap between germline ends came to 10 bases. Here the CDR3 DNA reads TGTGCCAGCAGCTTAGGAGACGCAGGCTACGAGCAGTACTTC. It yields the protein CASSLGDAGYEQYF.

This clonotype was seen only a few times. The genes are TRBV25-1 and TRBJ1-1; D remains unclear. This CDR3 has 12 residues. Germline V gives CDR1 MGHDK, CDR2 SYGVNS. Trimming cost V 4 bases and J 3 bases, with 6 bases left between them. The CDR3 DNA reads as TGTGCCAGCAGTGCTCCGTACACTGAAGCTTTCTTT. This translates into CASSAPYTEAFF.

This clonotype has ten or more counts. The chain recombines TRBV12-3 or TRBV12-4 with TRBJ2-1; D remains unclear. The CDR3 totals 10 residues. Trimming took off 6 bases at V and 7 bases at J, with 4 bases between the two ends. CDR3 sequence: CASSLNEQFF. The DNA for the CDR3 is TGTGCCAGCAGCTTGAATGAGCAGTTCTTC.

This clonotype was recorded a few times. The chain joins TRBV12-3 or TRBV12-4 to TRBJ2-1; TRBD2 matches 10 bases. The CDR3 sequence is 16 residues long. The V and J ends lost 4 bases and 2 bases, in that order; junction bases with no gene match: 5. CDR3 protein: CASSSSGGPTYNEQFF. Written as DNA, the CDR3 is TGTGCCAGCAGTTCTAGCGGGGGCCCTACCTACAATGAGCAGTTCTTC.

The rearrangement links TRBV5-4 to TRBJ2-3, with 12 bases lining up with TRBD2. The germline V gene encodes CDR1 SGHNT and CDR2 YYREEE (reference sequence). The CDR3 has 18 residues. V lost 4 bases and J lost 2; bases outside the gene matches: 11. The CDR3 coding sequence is TGTGCCAGCAGCGAGGGACTAGCGGGTCGCCCCCCCACAGATACGCAGTATTTT. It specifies CASSEGLAGRPPTDTQYF.

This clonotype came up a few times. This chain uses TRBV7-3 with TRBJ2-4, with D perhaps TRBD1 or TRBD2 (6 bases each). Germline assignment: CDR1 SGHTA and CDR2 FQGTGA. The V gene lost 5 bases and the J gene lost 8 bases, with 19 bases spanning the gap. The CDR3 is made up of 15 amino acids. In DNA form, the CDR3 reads TGTGCCAGCAGCCCCCTAGGGGGGCCTGGGGACATTCAGTACTTC. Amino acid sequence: CASSPLGGPGDIQYF. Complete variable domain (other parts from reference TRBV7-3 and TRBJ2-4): GAGVSQTPSNKVTEKGKYVELRCDPISGHTALYWYRQSLGQGPEFLIYFQGTGAADDSGLPNDRFFAVRPEGSVSTLKIQRTERGDSAVYLCASSPLGGPGDIQYFGAGTRLSVL.

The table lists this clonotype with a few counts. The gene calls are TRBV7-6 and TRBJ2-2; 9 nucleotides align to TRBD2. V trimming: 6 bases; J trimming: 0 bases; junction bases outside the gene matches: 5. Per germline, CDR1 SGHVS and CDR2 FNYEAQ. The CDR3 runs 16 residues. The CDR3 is CASRQAGGSNTGELFF. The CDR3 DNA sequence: TGTGCCAGCAGGCAAGCGGGGGGCTCGAACACCGGGGAGCTGTTTTTT.

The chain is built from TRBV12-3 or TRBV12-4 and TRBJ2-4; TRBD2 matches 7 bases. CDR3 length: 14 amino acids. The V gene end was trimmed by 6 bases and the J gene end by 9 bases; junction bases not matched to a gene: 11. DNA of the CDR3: TGTGCCAGCAGGGCGGGACTAAACGTTGGCATTCAGTACTTC. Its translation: CASRAGLNVGIQYF.

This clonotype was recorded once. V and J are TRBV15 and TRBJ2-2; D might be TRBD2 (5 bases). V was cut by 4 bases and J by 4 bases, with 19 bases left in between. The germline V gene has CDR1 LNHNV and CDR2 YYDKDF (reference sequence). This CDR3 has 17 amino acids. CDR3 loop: CATSTRAALSGTGELFF. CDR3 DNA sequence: TGTGCCACCAGCACCAGAGCGGCCCTTAGTGGCACCGGGGAGCTGTTTTTT.

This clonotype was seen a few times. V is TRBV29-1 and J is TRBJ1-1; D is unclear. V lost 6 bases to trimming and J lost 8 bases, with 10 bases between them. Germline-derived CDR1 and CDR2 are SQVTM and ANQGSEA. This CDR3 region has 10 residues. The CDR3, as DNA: TGCAGCGTGGTTGTGACGGAAGCTTTCTTT. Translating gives CSVVVTEAFF.

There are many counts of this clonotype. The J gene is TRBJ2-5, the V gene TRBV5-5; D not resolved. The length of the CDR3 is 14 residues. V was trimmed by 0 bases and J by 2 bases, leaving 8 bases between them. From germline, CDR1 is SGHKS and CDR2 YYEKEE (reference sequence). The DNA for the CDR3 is TGTGCCAGCAGCTTGGAGGCTCCGCAAGAGACCCAGTACTTC. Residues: CASSLEAPQETQYF.

The DNA of the CDR3 is TGCAGTGCTGCCAACAGGGAAATAGGCTACACCTTC. Encoded protein: CSAANREIGYTF. The chain carries TRBV20-1 and TRBJ1-2, with D possibly being TRBD1 (6 bases). V gave up 5 bases and J gave up 8 bases, with 15 bases separating them. The CDR3 has 12 amino acids. Germline loops: CDR1 DFQATT, CDR2 SNEGSKA (reference sequence).

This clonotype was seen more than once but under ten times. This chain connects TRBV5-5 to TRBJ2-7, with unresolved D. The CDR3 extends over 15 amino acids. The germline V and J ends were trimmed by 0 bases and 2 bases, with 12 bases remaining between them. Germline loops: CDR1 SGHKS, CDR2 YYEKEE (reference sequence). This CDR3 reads CASSLVGLGAYEQYF. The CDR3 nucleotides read TGTGCCAGCAGCTTGGTAGGGTTAGGAGCCTACGAGCAGTACTTC.

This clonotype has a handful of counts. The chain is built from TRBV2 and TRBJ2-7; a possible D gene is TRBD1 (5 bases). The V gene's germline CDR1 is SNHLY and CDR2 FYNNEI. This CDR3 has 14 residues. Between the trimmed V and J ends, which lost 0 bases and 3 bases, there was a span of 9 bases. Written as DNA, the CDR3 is TGTGCCAGCAGTGAAGCAGGGGTGATCTACGAGCAGTACTTC. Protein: CASSEAGVIYEQYF.

The CDR3: CASSFTSDPNGQYF. CDR3 DNA: TGTGCCAGCAGTTTTACCTCGGACCCGAACGGGCAGTATTTT. The rearrangement joins TRBV12-3 or TRBV12-4 to TRBJ2-3; no definite D call. Trimming pared 3 bases from V and 11 bases from J, leaving 18 bases between. The CDR3 contains 14 residues.

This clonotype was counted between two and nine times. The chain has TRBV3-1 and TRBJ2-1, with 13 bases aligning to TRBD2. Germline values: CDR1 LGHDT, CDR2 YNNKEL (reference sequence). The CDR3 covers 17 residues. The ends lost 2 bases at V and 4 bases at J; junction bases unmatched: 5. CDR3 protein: CASSQQLAGGIYNEQFF. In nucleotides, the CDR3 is TGTGCCAGCAGCCAACAACTAGCGGGAGGGATATACAATGAGCAGTTCTTC.